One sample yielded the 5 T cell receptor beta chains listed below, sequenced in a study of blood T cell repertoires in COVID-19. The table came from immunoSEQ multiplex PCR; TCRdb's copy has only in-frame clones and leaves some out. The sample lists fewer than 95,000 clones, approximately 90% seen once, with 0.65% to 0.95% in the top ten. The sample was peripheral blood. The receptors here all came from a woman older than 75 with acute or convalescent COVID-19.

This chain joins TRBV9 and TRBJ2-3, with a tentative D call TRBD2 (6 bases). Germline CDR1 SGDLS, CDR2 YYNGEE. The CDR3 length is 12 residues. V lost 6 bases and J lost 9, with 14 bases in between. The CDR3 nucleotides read TGTGCCAGCACCCGCGGGGAGGACACGCAGTATTTT. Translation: CASTRGEDTQYF.

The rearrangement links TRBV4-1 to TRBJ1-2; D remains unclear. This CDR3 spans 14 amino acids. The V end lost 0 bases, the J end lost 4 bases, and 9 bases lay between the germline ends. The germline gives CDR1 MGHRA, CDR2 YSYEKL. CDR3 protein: CASSQDLTPYGYTF. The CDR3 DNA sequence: TGCGCCAGCAGCCAAGATTTGACACCCTATGGCTACACCTTC.

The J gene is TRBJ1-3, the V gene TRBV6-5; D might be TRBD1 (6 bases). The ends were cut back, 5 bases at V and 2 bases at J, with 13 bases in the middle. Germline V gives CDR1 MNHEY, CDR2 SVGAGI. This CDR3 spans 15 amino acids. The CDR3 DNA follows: TGTGCCAGCAGTCCCACAGGGCGGGCTGGAAACACCATATATTTT. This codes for CASSPTGRAGNTIYF.

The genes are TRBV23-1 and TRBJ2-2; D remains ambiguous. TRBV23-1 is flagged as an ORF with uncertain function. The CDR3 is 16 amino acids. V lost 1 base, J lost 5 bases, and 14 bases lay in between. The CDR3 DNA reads TGCGCCAGCAGTCAATACCGTGGAGTGGAAACCGGGGAGCTGTTTTTT. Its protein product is CASSQYRGVETGELFF.

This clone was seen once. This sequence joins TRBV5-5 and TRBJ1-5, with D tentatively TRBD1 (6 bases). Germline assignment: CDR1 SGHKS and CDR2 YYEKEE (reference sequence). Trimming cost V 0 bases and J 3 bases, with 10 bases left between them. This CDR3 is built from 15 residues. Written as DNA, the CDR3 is TGTGCCAGCAGCTTGGTACAGGGCTCCAATCAGCCCCAGCATTTT. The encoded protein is CASSLVQGSNQPQHF. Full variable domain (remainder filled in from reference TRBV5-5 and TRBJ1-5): DAGVTQSPTHLIKTRGQQVTLRCSPISGHKSVSWYQQVLGQGPQFIFQYYEKEERGRGNFPDRFSARQFPNYSSELNVNALLLGDSALYLCASSLVQGSNQPQHFGDGTRLSIL.